The 14 T cell receptor beta chains presented below share a single source sample, sequenced in a study of regulatory T cells in long-lasting Graves disease. Investigators prepared the TCR beta libraries by applying iRepertoire HTBI primers and Arm-PCR of CDR3 regions. TCRdb independently ran MiXCR on the multiplex PCR reads; one entry per CDR3 protein. The table has about 420,000 distinct CDR3 sequences, around 15% seen once. Time point meaning: newly diagnosed GD, antithyroid drugs for less than 3 months. Following extraction of RNA from PBMCs, that RNA was used to make the TCR library. The data also belong to a second study, concerning T cells in Graves' hyperthyroidism and ophthalmopathy.

The sequencing here drew on peripheral blood mononuclear cells (PBMCs), taken at new diagnosis, from a patient treated with antithyroid drugs. The receptors shown here come from a woman in her late teens or twenties with Graves disease.

A note on this clonotype: A much bigger clone sits one base away, suggesting this may be a read error. This rearrangement joins TRBV2 to TRBJ2-1, with D maybe TRBD2 (5 bases). The CDR3 length is 12 residues. Trimming took off 6 bases at V and 10 bases at J, with 13 bases between the two ends. Per the germline V gene, CDR1 is SNHLY and CDR2 is FYNNEI. The CDR3 DNA reads TGTGCCAGCAGCTACGGGGTCGGGGAGCAGTTCTTC. It yields the protein CASSYGVGEQFF.

The chain has TRBV5-6 and TRBJ2-2; no clear D gene. The CDR3 is 13 residues long. The germline V gene encodes CDR1 SGHDT and CDR2 YYEEEE. V was cut by 1 base and J by 7 bases, with 8 bases left in between. The CDR3 protein is CASSLSHYGELFF. CDR3 sequence (DNA): TGTGCCAGCAGCTTGAGCCACTACGGGGAGCTGTTTTTT.

This clonotype was seen a handful of times. A much larger clonotype is one base distant, so this may be a read error. The chain recombines TRBV12-3 or TRBV12-4 with TRBJ2-7; the D gene is possibly TRBD2 (5 bases). V lost 7 bases, J lost 1 base, and 20 bases lay in between. The length of the CDR3 is 16 residues. CDR3 amino acids: CASNITVMRVSYEQYF. The CDR3 nucleotides read TGTGCCAGCAACATAACCGTAATGAGGGTATCCTACGAGCAGTACTTC.

This rearrangement joins TRBV7-9 to TRBJ2-7; a weak D match, TRBD1 (6 bases). Germline V gene lookup returns CDR1 SEHNR and CDR2 FQNEAQ (reference sequence). The CDR3 contains 16 residues. Trimming removed 5 bases from V and 0 bases from J, with 17 bases in between. The CDR3 is CASSLGPGALSYEQYF. CDR3 in DNA: TGTGCCAGCAGCCTGGGACCAGGGGCTCTCTCCTACGAGCAGTACTTC.

This clonotype has more than one count but fewer than ten. The genes are TRBV4-2 and TRBJ2-3; 15 bases are a match to TRBD2. CDR1 and CDR2 (germline): LGHNA, YNFKEQ. CDR3 length equals 17 residues. V lost 4 bases and J lost 2; bases outside the gene matches: 4. In DNA, the CDR3 is TGTGCCAGCAGCCCGGGACTAGCGGGAGGTGACACAGATACGCAGTATTTT. Residues: CASSPGLAGGDTDTQYF.

This clonotype has at least ten counts. The V and J genes are TRBV7-2 and TRBJ1-1; D remains ambiguous. The CDR3 runs to 13 residues. The V end was cut by 1 base, the J end by 0 bases, with 3 bases between. CDR1 and CDR2 (germline): SGHTA, FQGNSA. The CDR3 nucleotides are TGTGCCAGCAGCTTAGTCCTGAACACTGAAGCTTTCTTT. Protein product: CASSLVLNTEAFF.

The chain couples TRBV5-1 to TRBJ2-5, with TRBD1 as a possible D gene (5 bases). Between the trimmed V and J ends, which lost 4 bases and 5 bases, there was a span of 15 bases. Germline CDR1 reads SGHRS; CDR2 reads YFSETQ. This CDR3 region has 14 residues. CDR3 bases: TGCGCCAGCAGCCCGCAGGGTAGTGTCGAGACCCAGTACTTC. This codes for CASSPQGSVETQYF.

This clonotype came up many times. V and J are TRBV6-1 and TRBJ1-5, with D possibly being TRBD1 (5 bases). This CDR3 region has 14 residues. Trimming removed 8 bases from V and 6 bases from J, with 17 bases in between. Germline V gene lookup returns CDR1 MNHNS and CDR2 SASEGT. The chain's CDR3 is CASRGRGSSQPQHF. As DNA, the CDR3 is TGTGCCAGCCGTGGTAGGGGATCGAGTCAGCCCCAGCATTTT.

At least ten counts were recorded for this clonotype. This rearrangement joins TRBV7-8 to TRBJ2-3, with TRBD2 matching over 7 bases. Unmatched junction bases numbered 12, after V lost 5 bases and J lost 4 bases. There are 16 residues in the CDR3. Germline-derived CDR1 and CDR2 are SGHVS and FQNEAQ. CDR3 bases: TGTGCCAGCAGCCAACCCGGACTGGGGAGGGCAGATACGCAGTATTTT. This codes for CASSQPGLGRADTQYF.

This clonotype was observed at least ten times. J is TRBJ2-1 and V is TRBV20-1; perhaps TRBD2 as D (6 bases). Trimming stripped 4 bases from V and 8 bases from J, with 15 bases between. The length of the CDR3 is 13 residues. Germline V gene lookup returns CDR1 DFQATT and CDR2 SNEGSKA (reference sequence). CDR3 sequence: CSATTGRGYEQFF. The DNA of the CDR3 is TGCAGTGCTACTACCGGGAGAGGCTATGAGCAGTTCTTC.

With respect to this clonotype: A read error is the likely source, as a far larger clone sits one nucleotide away. The gene calls are TRBV2 and TRBJ2-7; a possible D gene is TRBD2 (6 bases). The V gene's germline CDR1 is SNHLY and CDR2 FYNNEI. The CDR3 totals 16 residues. Trimming took 1 base from V and 7 from J, leaving 20 bases between them. In DNA, the CDR3 is TGTGCCAGCAGTGAAGATGCGGGAAAACCCCACAATGAGCAGTACTTC. It yields the protein CASSEDAGKPHNEQYF.

The V call is TRBV18, the J call TRBJ2-1, with 13 bases aligning to TRBD2. This CDR3 contains 15 residues. J lost 7 bases, V lost 6 bases, and 6 bases had no gene match. CDR1 and CDR2 (germline): KGHSH, LQKENI. In DNA, the CDR3 is TGTGCCAGCTCTCTTGAGGGACTAGCGGGAAATGAGCAGTTCTTC. Protein product: CASSLEGLAGNEQFF.

This clonotype came up many times. The chain carries TRBV28 and TRBJ2-1; 15 nucleotides match TRBD2. V trimming: 2 bases; J trimming: 11 bases; junction bases outside the gene matches: 4. Germline V gives CDR1 MDHEN, CDR2 SYDVKM. CDR3 length equals 15 residues. The CDR3 nucleotides read TGTGCCAGCAGTTTAGGACTAGCGGGAGGGGAAAAGCAGTTCTTC. This codes for CASSLGLAGGEKQFF.

The sample holds many counts of this clonotype. The J gene is TRBJ2-7, the V gene TRBV7-9; TRBD2 aligns across 7 bases. The CDR3 spans 15 residues. Germline lookup yields CDR1 SEHNR and CDR2 FQNEAQ (reference sequence). V gave up 5 bases and J gave up 2 bases; unmatched junction bases: 9. The CDR3 bases are TGTGCCAGCAGCACCGCGGGACTACCGACCTACGAGCAGTACTTC. Its protein product is CASSTAGLPTYEQYF.